This is a list of T cell receptor beta chains from one sample in a study of CD4 T cells in relation to SARS-CoV-2 and coronaviruses. Antigens of these TCRs are unknown. Here immunoSEQ multiplex PCR was the method, and the copy in TCRdb shows in-frame clones only, minus some. The table records around 16,000 clones, about 82% of them present only once. Sequencing used CD4+ T cells from PBMCs, cultured in vitro. All receptors come from a human donor in good health. Each CDR3 is given without its conserved first and last residue. A D gene is named only where the DNA matches it firmly.

V,J,D,CDR3
TRBV6-5,TRBJ1-1,NA,ASSLGGMNTEAF
TRBV6-4,TRBJ1-2,NA,ASSLTGGSGYT
TRBV19,TRBJ2-6,NA,ASRTSTRGFSGANVLT
TRBV18,TRBJ1-1,NA,ASSPTRSAEAF
TRBV25-1,TRBJ1-2,TRBD1,ASSERTGNGYT
TRBV20-1,TRBJ1-2,NA,SALNGGYT
TRBV9,TRBJ2-1,TRBD1,ASSVGTGANEQF
TRBV19,TRBJ2-1,TRBD2,ASSPIGTSGGSYNEQF
TRBV4-2,TRBJ2-1,TRBD2,ASGLATISGAYNEQF
TRBV10-3,TRBJ2-1,TRBD2,AISEGREGGNEQF
TRBV21-1,TRBJ1-5,NA,ARPGQGPQH
TRBV6-6,TRBJ1-4,NA,ASLPGVRNEKLF
TRBV13,TRBJ1-1,NA,ASSLIRGSTEAF
TRBV5-1,TRBJ2-1,TRBD2,ASSRGTSGGYNEQF
TRBV7-9,TRBJ1-2,NA,ASSLGGAGWNVGYGYT
TRBV15,TRBJ1-1,NA,ATSRAWGSTEAF
TRBV7-9,TRBJ2-7,NA,ASSPERSEQY
TRBV7-9,TRBJ2-1,NA,ASSLEGGYEQF
TRBV4-1,TRBJ2-5,NA,ASSRQEGGQETQY